The 24 T cell receptor beta chains given below trace back to one sample, sequenced in a study of T cells in Graves' hyperthyroidism and ophthalmopathy. RNA transcripts provided the source from which TCR beta CDR3 regions were amplified. First-round RT-PCR with HTBI primers amplified the TCR CDR3 region. Using its own MiXCR run on the multiplex PCR reads, TCRdb lists one record per CDR3 protein. The sample lists hundreds of thousands of distinct CDR3 sequences; 15% to 18% were seen once. The sequencing input was blood. The source is a woman younger than 30 with Graves' hyperthyroidism that later progressed to Graves' ophthalmopathy.

This clonotype was observed at least ten times. The V and J genes are TRBV6-2 or TRBV6-3 and TRBJ2-1, with 11 bases identical to TRBD2. The CDR3 contains 18 residues. Germline assignment: CDR1 MNHEY and CDR2 SVGEGT. Trimming at V came to 6 bases and at J to 0 bases, leaving 10 bases not matched to a gene. In DNA, the CDR3 is TGTGCCAGCAGGCTACGGACTAGCGGGCCGAGCTCCTACAATGAGCAGTTCTTC. Translation gives CASRLRTSGPSSYNEQFF.

This clonotype was found many times. The rearrangement joins TRBV28 to TRBJ1-2, with TRBD1 identical over 11 bases. V shed 6 bases, J shed 5 bases, and the junction held 5 bases outside the gene matches. Germline V gene sequence: CDR1 MDHEN, CDR2 SYDVKM. The CDR3 totals 14 residues. The CDR3 region is CASSGTGGFYGYTF. For the CDR3, the DNA is TGTGCCAGCAGCGGGACAGGGGGATTTTATGGCTACACCTTC.

This clonotype was detected a few times. The chain employs TRBV30 and TRBJ1-5; D remains ambiguous. Germline-derived CDR1 and CDR2 are GTSNPN and SVGIG (reference sequence). CDR3 length equals 14 residues. The CDR3 loop is CGVSMGNSNQPQHF. CDR3 nucleotides: TGTGGGGTTTCTATGGGGAATAGCAATCAGCCCCAGCATTTT.

This clonotype was counted ten times or more. V is TRBV15 and J is TRBJ1-6, with D unclear. The CDR3 is 14 residues long. The V gene's germline CDR1 is LNHNV and CDR2 YYDKDF (reference sequence). Trimming pared 1 base from V and 7 bases from J, leaving 8 bases between. CDR3 loop: CATSRGGVNSPLHF. CDR3 bases: TGTGCCACCAGCAGAGGCGGGGTCAATTCACCCCTCCACTTT.

In its sample, this clonotype was seen many times. The V and J genes are TRBV28 and TRBJ2-1; 11 positions match TRBD2. The CDR3 sequence is 17 residues long. Germline assignment: CDR1 MDHEN and CDR2 SYDVKM. J gave up 2 bases and V 5 bases, and 8 bases lay outside the gene matches. The CDR3 loop reads CASSTIVAGGAYNEQFF. The CDR3, as DNA: TGTGCCAGCAGTACTATAGTAGCGGGAGGGGCCTACAATGAGCAGTTCTTC.

This clonotype came up many times. The chain carries TRBV2 and TRBJ2-7; D possibly uses TRBD1 or TRBD2 (6 bases each). V was clipped by 6 bases and J by 4 bases, with 19 bases between them. Per germline, CDR1 SNHLY and CDR2 FYNNEI. The CDR3 has 15 residues. CDR3 DNA: TGTGCCAGCAGCGAGGGGGGACCAAGGCAGTACGAGCAGTACTTC. Amino acids: CASSEGGPRQYEQYF.

In its sample, this clonotype was seen many times. The V gene is TRBV3-1, the J gene TRBJ2-1; 8 bases are shared with TRBD2. CDR1 and CDR2 from the germline V gene are LGHDT and YNNKEL (reference sequence). The CDR3 has 15 residues. With V trimmed by 1 base and J by 7 bases, 6 bases remained unmatched. CDR3: CASSQAGGRWNEQFF. In DNA form, the CDR3 reads TGTGCCAGCAGCCAAGCGGGAGGGCGATGGAATGAGCAGTTCTTC.

This clonotype occurred a few times. CDR3 in amino acids: CASSDKARTGGRTQYF. DNA for the CDR3: TGCGCCAGCAGCGATAAAGCGAGGACAGGGGGCAGGACCCAGTACTTC. The chain carries TRBV4-1 and TRBJ2-5; 11 bases are a match to TRBD1. Trimming at V came to 5 bases and at J to 7 bases, leaving 12 bases not matched to a gene. The CDR3 covers 16 residues. Germline CDR1 and CDR2: MGHRA and YSYEKL.

The J gene is TRBJ1-4, the V gene TRBV13; possibly TRBD1 for D (5 bases). Germline loops: CDR1 PRHDT, CDR2 FYEKMQ (reference sequence). This CDR3 has 18 residues. Trimming shortened V by 4 bases and J by 8 bases, and 26 bases separated the two germline ends. The CDR3 DNA sequence: TGTGCCAGCAGCTCGGATAACATACACCGGGACTTAGGGGAAAAACTGTTTTTT. Its translation is CASSSDNIHRDLGEKLFF.

V usage is TRBV25-1 and J usage is TRBJ1-4; weak D call: TRBD1 (5 bases). The CDR3 totals 13 residues. Trimming pared 5 bases from V and 8 bases from J, leaving 12 bases between. The germline gives CDR1 MGHDK, CDR2 SYGVNS. CDR3 DNA sequence: TGTGCCAGCAGTATGCCAGGGAGGGAAAAACTGTTTTTT. Encoded protein: CASSMPGREKLFF.

This clonotype was observed at least ten times. V gene TRBV20-1 combines with J gene TRBJ2-1; 7 positions match TRBD2. V shed 4 bases and J 8 bases; nucleotides not matched to a gene: 11. CDR1 is DFQATT and CDR2 is SNEGSKA in the germline V gene (reference sequence). The CDR3 length is 14 residues. The CDR3 nucleotides read TGCAGTGCTACCGGACCGGGCGGGAGCGATGAGCAGTTCTTC. Translation gives CSATGPGGSDEQFF.

This clonotype occurred many times. This chain connects TRBV4-3 to TRBJ2-7; TRBD2 aligns across 8 bases. CDR3 length equals 15 residues. With V trimmed by 0 bases and J by 4 bases, 5 bases remained unmatched. Germline V gene data show CDR1 as LGHNA and CDR2 as YSLEER. In DNA form, the CDR3 reads TGCGCCAGCAGCCAAGATGCAGCGGGAGCGTACGAGCAGTACTTC. Translating it yields CASSQDAAGAYEQYF.

This clonotype was counted a few times. V and J are TRBV29-1 and TRBJ2-3; possibly TRBD1 for D (5 bases). CDR1 and CDR2 (germline): SQVTM, ANQGSEA. The V and J ends lost 5 bases and 2 bases respectively, with 11 bases between them. The CDR3 is 13 amino acids. CDR3 DNA: TGCAGCGTTAACCCAGGGAACACAGATACGCAGTATTTT. Translating it yields CSVNPGNTDTQYF.

In its sample, this clonotype was seen a few times. The chain joins TRBV20-1 to TRBJ2-7, with D tentatively TRBD1 or TRBD2 (5 bases each). Trimming stripped 2 bases from V and 3 bases from J, with 14 bases between. The CDR3 loop spans 14 amino acids. CDR1 DFQATT and CDR2 SNEGSKA come from the germline V gene (reference sequence). In DNA, the CDR3 is TGCAGTGCTAGAACCGGGGACCACTTCTACGAGCAGTACTTC. Protein product: CSARTGDHFYEQYF.

In its sample, this clonotype was seen many times. The gene calls are TRBV10-2 and TRBJ2-5; D uncertain. Germline CDR1 WSHSY, CDR2 SAAADI. V dropped 5 bases and J dropped 2 bases, with 9 bases sitting between them. There are 13 residues in the CDR3. The CDR3 sequence is CASSRAVQETQYF. CDR3 in DNA: TGCGCCAGCAGTCGGGCAGTACAAGAGACCCAGTACTTC.

This clonotype turned up a few times. This chain connects TRBV4-3 to TRBJ1-1; D ambiguous. This CDR3 comprises 16 residues. The germline V and J ends were trimmed by 0 bases and 0 bases, with 11 bases remaining between them. The V gene's germline CDR1 is LGHNA and CDR2 YSLEER. CDR3 sequence reads: CASSQEVNRMNTEAFF. The CDR3 nucleotides are TGCGCCAGCAGCCAAGAAGTTAACAGAATGAACACTGAAGCTTTCTTT.

This clonotype was seen many times. The J gene is TRBJ2-7, the V gene TRBV27, with 11 bases fitting TRBD2. The junction had 10 bases not matched to a gene; V was cut back by 3 bases and J by 6 bases. From germline, CDR1 is MNHEY and CDR2 SMNVEV (reference sequence). This CDR3 is built from 16 residues. The CDR3 here is CASSFPPTSGKAEQYF. CDR3 DNA sequence: TGTGCCAGCAGTTTCCCTCCGACTAGCGGGAAAGCCGAGCAGTACTTC.

This clonotype was observed a single time. The chain carries TRBV5-4 and TRBJ2-2; D call uncertain. V was cut by 4 bases and J by 1 base, with 14 bases left in between. CDR1 SGHNT and CDR2 YYREEE come from the germline V gene (reference sequence). The CDR3 is 16 amino acids. The DNA for the CDR3 is TGTGCCAGCAGCCCGGCCCGTGGGGAGAACACCGGGGAGCTGTTTTTT. As protein: CASSPARGENTGELFF.

This chain links TRBV24-1 with TRBJ1-2; 8 positions match TRBD1. The germline CDR1 and CDR2 sequences are KGHDR and SFDVKD. This CDR3 comprises 12 residues. V was clipped by 6 bases and J by 6 bases; unmatched bases: 2. For the CDR3, the DNA is TGTGCCACCAGTTCGGACAGGGATGGCTACACCTTC. It encodes CATSSDRDGYTF.

This clonotype was seen repeatedly, ten times or more. The CDR3 loop is CASSSLAVSSYEQYF. The DNA for the CDR3 is TGTGCCAGCAGCTCTCTAGCGGTTAGCTCCTACGAGCAGTACTTC. The chain couples TRBV28 to TRBJ2-7; TRBD2 matches 7 bases. CDR3 size: 15 residues. The V segment lost 6 bases and the J segment 0 bases; nucleotides outside the gene matches: 8. Germline V gene data show CDR1 as MDHEN and CDR2 as SYDVKM.

The rearrangement uses TRBV29-1 and TRBJ2-6; D gene ambiguous. The CDR3 extends over 16 amino acids. Germline-derived CDR1 and CDR2 are SQVTM and ANQGSEA. V lost 1 base to trimming and J lost 1 base, with 11 bases between them. The CDR3 is CSVEVVRKSGANVLTF. In DNA form, the CDR3 reads TGCAGCGTTGAAGTGGTCAGAAAGTCTGGGGCCAACGTCCTGACTTTC.

This clonotype was counted many times. V and J are TRBV30 and TRBJ1-2, with D perhaps TRBD1 (6 bases). V was pared by 1 base and J by 7 bases, with 19 bases between. The CDR3 length is 15 residues. Germline loops: CDR1 GTSNPN, CDR2 SVGIG (reference sequence). The CDR3 sequence: CAWSGEDRFMGGYTF. Written as DNA, the CDR3 is TGTGCCTGGAGTGGGGAAGACAGGTTCATGGGTGGCTACACCTTC.

This clonotype appeared a few times. This chain uses TRBV19 with TRBJ2-4, with a possible D match to TRBD2 (6 bases). Germline values: CDR1 LNHDA, CDR2 SQIVND (reference sequence). CDR3 size: 16 residues. The V gene lost 7 bases and the J gene lost 0 bases, with 16 bases spanning the gap. CDR3 in DNA: TGTGCCAGTACTCCTCCCGGGACTTTAGCCAAAAACATTCAGTACTTC. It yields the protein CASTPPGTLAKNIQYF. Full variable domain (remainder filled in from reference TRBV19 and TRBJ2-4): DGGITQSPKYLFRKEGQNVTLSCEQNLNHDAMYWYRQDPGQGLRLIYYSQIVNDFQKGDIAEGYSVSREKKESFPLTVTSAQKNPTAFYLCASTPPGTLAKNIQYFGAGTRLSVL.

This clonotype came up a few times. DNA of the CDR3: TGTGCCAGCAGTTTCCTAGGGGAAGATGTCGGTGAGCAGTACTTC. Amino acids: CASSFLGEDVGEQYF. This chain links TRBV27 with TRBJ2-7, with a possible D match to TRBD1 (5 bases). The germline V gene has CDR1 MNHEY and CDR2 SMNVEV (reference sequence). CDR3 length equals 15 residues. Trimming stripped 3 bases from V and 7 bases from J, with 19 bases between.